This entry concerns a single TCR beta chain. Its antigen is still unknown. The data belong to a study of OX40 agonist ivuxolimab in advanced cancers. About the research overall: Age averaged 60 years (range roughly 23 to 79), and about 86% were male.

Trimming took 1 base from V and 5 from J; bases not matched to a gene: 10. CDR3 size: 17 residues. Germline CDR1 and CDR2: LGHNA and YSLEER. Study-level points and caveats: Relative to CD4+, CD8+ T cells held more expanded clones on average. Dosing at 0.1 to 3.0 mg/kg was accompanied by clonal expansion of CD4+ and CD8+ blood T cells by week 6.

TCRdb's copy holds only in-frame clones and misses some; the assay was immunoSEQ multiplex PCR. The sample lists 23,000 or so clones; 83% were seen once. The TCR originated in an adult with an advanced solid tumor such as melanoma, head and neck, liver or kidney cancer. The genes are TRBV4-3 and TRBJ2-3; 9 bases line up with TRBD1. Here the sequenced sample was CD4+ or CD8+ T cells sorted from blood, taken in a trial of the OX40 agonist ivuxolimab. CDR3 residues: CASSQGQGGRRVDTQYF. CDR3 coding DNA: TGCGCCAGCAGCCAAGGACAGGGGGGGCGGCGGGTAGATACGCAGTATTTT.